This entry lists 25 T cell receptor beta chains sequenced from one sample in a study of blood T cell repertoires in COVID-19 (dated by TCRdb to 2018 to 2021). Library construction relied on the immunoSEQ multiplex PCR assay. Imported from immuneACCESS, the table was reduced by TCRdb to in-frame sequences with V and J called. These copies leave out some clones; in studies compared against another copy, an unresolved V gene accounts for under half, and the cause of the remainder is not known. The sample profile shows approximately 150,000 clones; roughly 87% of them were found once. In total, the top ten clones hold 1% to 1.5% of the sample. The sample was PBMCs or T cells enriched from blood (not recorded which). The receptors derive from a human donor with acute COVID-19. The donor label of this sample is uncertain.

The J gene is TRBJ1-2, the V gene TRBV25-1, with D hard to call. CDR3 length: 11 residues. Trimming stripped 3 bases from V and 8 bases from J, with 7 bases between. CDR1 and CDR2 (germline): MGHDK, SYGVNS. This CDR3 is CASSEAHGYTF. CDR3 nucleotides: TGTGCCAGCAGTGAGGCTCACGGCTACACCTTC.

The chain couples TRBV9 to TRBJ2-3; D might be TRBD1 (5 bases). CDR1 SGDLS and CDR2 YYNGEE come from the germline V gene. V lost 0 bases to trimming and J lost 2 bases, with 10 bases between them. The CDR3 is made up of 15 amino acids. The chain's CDR3 is CASSVEGRATDTQYF. CDR3 sequence (DNA): TGTGCCAGCAGCGTAGAAGGCAGGGCCACAGATACGCAGTATTTT. The entire variable domain, with the rest obtained from reference TRBV9 and TRBJ2-3, is as follows: DSGVTQTPKHLITATGQRVTLRCSPRSGDLSVYWYQQSLDQGLQFLIQYYNGEERAKGNILERFSAQQFPDLHSELNLSSLELGDSALYFCASSVEGRATDTQYFGPGTRLTVL.

The rearrangement links TRBV10-3 to TRBJ1-2; D might be TRBD1 (6 bases). Looked up from germline, CDR1 is ENHRY and CDR2 is SYGVKD. Trimming removed 5 bases at V and 4 bases at J, with 14 bases between. The CDR3 loop spans 14 amino acids. CDR3 sequence: CAISPQDSPYGYTF. For the CDR3, the DNA is TGTGCCATCAGTCCCCAGGACAGCCCCTATGGCTACACCTTC.

The chain has TRBV27 and TRBJ1-6, with a possible D match to TRBD1 (5 bases). This CDR3 has 14 residues. V was pared by 10 bases and J by 9 bases, with 19 bases between. CDR1 is MNHEY, CDR2 SMNVEV, per germline (reference sequence). The chain's CDR3 is CATTPGEGGSPLHF. The CDR3 nucleotides read TGTGCCACCACGCCGGGGGAAGGAGGTTCACCCCTCCACTTT.

The chain is built from TRBV12-3 or TRBV12-4 and TRBJ2-1; TRBD1 matches at 7 bases. The J segment lost 6 bases and the V segment lost 6 bases, leaving 5 bases of the junction unmatched. There are 13 residues in the CDR3. DNA of the CDR3: TGTGCCAGCAGGCCGGGACAGAGCAATGAGCAGTTCTTC. Amino acids: CASRPGQSNEQFF.

This sequence joins TRBV10-2 and TRBJ2-2, with 7 bases lining up with TRBD2. The ends lost 3 bases at V and 2 bases at J; junction bases unmatched: 9. Germline V gene lookup returns CDR1 WSHSY and CDR2 SAAADI. The CDR3 runs to 17 residues. The CDR3, as DNA: TGCGCCAGCAGTGAATTCCTAGCGGAGAGAAACACCGGGGAGCTGTTTTTT. It is translated as CASSEFLAERNTGELFF.

The chain carries TRBV27 and TRBJ1-2; 10 bases are shared with TRBD1. V shed 6 bases and J 8 bases; nucleotides not matched to a gene: 12. Germline CDR1 and CDR2: MNHEY and SMNVEV (reference sequence). This CDR3 comprises 15 residues. The CDR3 region is CASRGFDRGLYGYTF. DNA of the CDR3: TGTGCCAGCAGGGGATTCGACAGGGGGCTTTACGGCTACACCTTC.

V gene TRBV27 combines with J gene TRBJ1-1, with a weak D call TRBD1 (6 bases). The CDR3 has 14 residues. Trimming stripped 3 bases from V and 5 bases from J, with 13 bases between. Germline V lookup: CDR1 MNHEY, CDR2 SMNVEV (reference sequence). CDR3 bases: TGTGCCAGCAGTTTTGAGGGGGTCGGGACTGAAGCTTTCTTT. This sequence encodes CASSFEGVGTEAFF.

The V gene is TRBV5-8, the J gene TRBJ2-3; D perhaps matches TRBD2 (7 bases). Per the germline V gene, CDR1 is SGHTS and CDR2 is YDEGEE. The CDR3 totals 16 residues. The ends were cut back, 3 bases at V and 4 bases at J, with 18 bases in the middle. The CDR3 loop reads CASSSPGTGRADTQYF. The CDR3 DNA sequence: TGTGCCAGCAGCTCTCCCGGTACAGGGAGGGCAGATACGCAGTATTTT.

The sample holds one count of this clone. The chain has TRBV11-2 and TRBJ2-2; 11 positions agree with TRBD2. Trimming took 5 bases from V and 5 from J; bases not matched to a gene: 10. Germline V gene lookup returns CDR1 SGHAT and CDR2 FQNNGV. This CDR3 has 17 residues. CDR3 sequence reads: CASSPRLAGGETGELFF. Here the CDR3 DNA reads TGTGCCAGCAGCCCGCGTCTAGCGGGGGGTGAAACCGGGGAGCTGTTTTTT.

The chain combines TRBV21-1 with TRBJ1-4. TRBV21-1 is classified as a pseudogene. This CDR3 comprises 16 residues. The CDR3 bases are TGTGCCAGCAGCAAAGTAGGCTCGGGGGTTAATGAAAAACTGTTTTTT. This sequence encodes CASSKVGSGVNEKLFF.

The chain joins TRBV5-6 to TRBJ2-5, with 10 bases lining up with TRBD1. Trimming cost V 2 bases and J 2 bases; bases outside gene matches: 6. Per germline, CDR1 SGHDT and CDR2 YYEEEE. The CDR3 length is 16 residues. The CDR3 sequence: CASSLSTGGRQETQYF. The DNA for the CDR3 is TGTGCCAGCAGCTTATCGACAGGGGGCAGGCAAGAGACCCAGTACTTC.

The chain has TRBV2 and TRBJ2-1, with 8 bases lining up with TRBD2. V was clipped by 2 bases and J by 2 bases; unmatched bases: 5. Germline values: CDR1 SNHLY, CDR2 FYNNEI. The CDR3 has 16 amino acids. The CDR3 DNA follows: TGTGCCAGCAGTGAAATGCTAGCGGGTGCCTACAATGAGCAGTTCTTC. Residues: CASSEMLAGAYNEQFF.

The chain links TRBV6-4 to TRBJ2-2; weak D call: TRBD2 (6 bases). V dropped 0 bases and J dropped 6 bases, with 11 bases sitting between them. Germline CDR1 and CDR2: MRHNA and SNTAGT. CDR3 size: 15 residues. CDR3 protein: CASSDSVGGPGELFF. The CDR3 nucleotides are TGTGCCAGCAGTGACTCCGTGGGGGGACCCGGGGAGCTGTTTTTT.

This chain joins TRBV10-3 and TRBJ2-1; tentative D call: TRBD1 (6 bases). The CDR3 has 16 amino acids. Germline V gene lookup returns CDR1 ENHRY and CDR2 SYGVKD. Trimming left V 2 bases short and J 1 base short, with 12 bases between. CDR3 amino acids: CAISERGTNSYNEQFF. The CDR3 DNA reads as TGTGCCATCAGTGAGCGAGGGACAAATTCCTACAATGAGCAGTTCTTC.

This chain uses TRBV21-1 with TRBJ1-4. TRBV21-1 is a recognized pseudogene. The CDR3 sequence is 18 residues long. The CDR3 loop reads CASLSRLYRTAVMKLVFF. CDR3 coding DNA: TGTGCCAGCTTATCCCGCCTATACCGGACTGCGGTAATGAAACTGGTGTTTTTT.

This rearrangement joins TRBV27 to TRBJ1-5; tentatively, D is TRBD1 (5 bases). This CDR3 is built from 14 residues. V lost 6 bases and J 3 bases, leaving 12 bases between the germline ends. Germline CDR1 MNHEY, CDR2 SMNVEV (reference sequence). The CDR3 sequence: CASRPQGINQPQHF. The CDR3 DNA follows: TGTGCCAGCAGGCCCCAGGGAATCAATCAGCCCCAGCATTTT.

The chain's CDR3 is CASSQEATGGAYGYTF. The CDR3 nucleotides read TGTGCCAGCAGCCAAGAAGCAACAGGGGGCGCCTATGGCTACACCTTC. The gene calls are TRBV4-2 and TRBJ1-2; 9 bases agree with TRBD1. After removal of 0 bases from V and 4 bases from J, the junction contained 6 bases not matched to a gene. In germline, CDR1 is LGHNA, CDR2 YNFKEQ. The CDR3 is 16 residues long.

This clone was detected once. V usage is TRBV29-1 and J usage is TRBJ2-7; D is uncertain. This CDR3 contains 13 residues. Trimming removed 6 bases at V and 2 bases at J, with 14 bases between. Germline CDR1 reads SQVTM; CDR2 reads ANQGSEA. The CDR3 here is CSVTEYQTYEQYF. CDR3 DNA: TGCAGCGTCACAGAATATCAGACCTACGAGCAGTACTTC.

This sequence joins TRBV24-1 and TRBJ1-5, with TRBD1 identical over 8 bases. The CDR3 is made up of 16 amino acids. The V and J ends lost 3 bases and 4 bases, in that order; junction bases with no gene match: 7. Germline CDR1 is KGHDR and CDR2 is SFDVKD. Here the CDR3 DNA reads TGTGCCACCAGTGATAGGCAGGGGGCGAATAATCAGCCCCAGCATTTT. Translated: CATSDRQGANNQPQHF.

In its sample, this clone was seen a few times. The CDR3 coding sequence is TGTGCCAGCAGCTCGACGGGACTAGCGGGAGATACGCAGTATTTT. Protein product: CASSSTGLAGDTQYF. V and J are TRBV5-5 and TRBJ2-3; 12 bases map to TRBD2. This CDR3 contains 15 residues. From germline, CDR1 is SGHKS and CDR2 YYEKEE (reference sequence). The trim removed 3 bases at V and 5 bases at J, leaving 4 bases unmatched. Combining the CDR3 with reference TRBV5-5 and TRBJ2-3 gives the whole variable domain DAGVTQSPTHLIKTRGQQVTLRCSPISGHKSVSWYQQVLGQGPQFIFQYYEKEERGRGNFPDRFSARQFPNYSSELNVNALLLGDSALYLCASSSTGLAGDTQYFGPGTRLTVL.

The V call is TRBV5-5, the J call TRBJ1-3; 11 positions match TRBD1. The CDR3 consists of 17 residues. With 4 bases clipped from V and 1 base from J, the junction kept 7 bases outside the gene matches. Germline V lookup: CDR1 SGHKS, CDR2 YYEKEE (reference sequence). In DNA form, the CDR3 reads TGTGCCAGCAGCCCGGACAGGGGGCTTTTATCTGGAAACACCATATATTTT. This translates into CASSPDRGLLSGNTIYF.

The J gene is TRBJ2-3, the V gene TRBV4-2; 7 bases fit TRBD2. J gave up 4 bases and V 6 bases, and 13 bases lay outside the gene matches. The germline V gene has CDR1 LGHNA and CDR2 YNFKEQ. This CDR3 comprises 16 residues. This CDR3 is CASSPRWGGEADTQYF. In DNA form, the CDR3 reads TGTGCCAGCAGTCCCAGATGGGGGGGGGAGGCAGATACGCAGTATTTT.

The chain links TRBV18 to TRBJ2-5; D call uncertain. The germline V gene encodes CDR1 KGHSH and CDR2 LQKENI. The CDR3 runs 12 residues. V dropped 5 bases and J dropped 5 bases, with 9 bases sitting between them. For the CDR3, the DNA is TGTGCCAGCTCAGTAACCGGGGAGACCCAGTACTTC. Translated: CASSVTGETQYF.

Points on this clone: This same CDR3 is encoded by further DNA sequences in the sample. The rearrangement joins TRBV7-9 to TRBJ2-5, with TRBD2 identical over 10 bases. This CDR3 is 15 amino acids long. V shed 5 bases and J 2 bases; nucleotides not matched to a gene: 5. Germline V gives CDR1 SEHNR, CDR2 FQNEAQ (reference sequence). The CDR3 reads CASSLLAGVQETQYF. The DNA of the CDR3 is TGTGCCAGCAGCCTGCTAGCGGGAGTACAAGAGACCCAGTACTTC.